The source of this T cell receptor (beta chain) is a study of T cell responses to AZD1222 COVID-19 vaccine. The study, taken as a whole, reports: Clonal diversity may have been underestimated in mostly white British donors. Two AZD1222 administrations were followed by greater Spike-specific TCR breadth and depth.

At least ten counts were recorded for this clone. Its target is not known. With 4 bases removed from V and 1 base from J, the gap between germline ends came to 17 bases. This CDR3 spans 16 amino acids. Germline V CDR1 and CDR2: SGHNT, YYREEE (reference sequence). Sequencing was performed with immunoSEQ multiplex PCR; in TCRdb, only in-frame clones are kept and a portion is missing. Here the sample spans 75,000 to 90,000 clones, approximately 83% being singletons. The rearrangement uses TRBV5-4 and TRBJ1-1, with TRBD1 as a possible D gene (6 bases). The clonotype was recovered from an adult who received the AZD1222 COVID-19 vaccine. Sequenced material: peripheral blood, taken 28 days after the second AZD1222 dose. The CDR3 here is CASSPGRGPKNTEAFF. The CDR3 DNA reads TGTGCCAGCAGCCCCGGCCGGGGGCCGAAGAACACTGAAGCTTTCTTT.